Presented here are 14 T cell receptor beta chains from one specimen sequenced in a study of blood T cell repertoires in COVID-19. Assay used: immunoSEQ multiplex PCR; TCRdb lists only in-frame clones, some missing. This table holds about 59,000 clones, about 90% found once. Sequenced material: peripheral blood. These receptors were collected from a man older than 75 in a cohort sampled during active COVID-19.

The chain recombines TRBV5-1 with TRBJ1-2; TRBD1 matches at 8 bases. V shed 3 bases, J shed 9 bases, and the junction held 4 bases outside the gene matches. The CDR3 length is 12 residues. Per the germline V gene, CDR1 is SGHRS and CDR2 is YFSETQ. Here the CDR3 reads CASSSDRVSYTF. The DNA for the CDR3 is TGCGCCAGCAGCTCGGACAGGGTGAGCTACACCTTC.

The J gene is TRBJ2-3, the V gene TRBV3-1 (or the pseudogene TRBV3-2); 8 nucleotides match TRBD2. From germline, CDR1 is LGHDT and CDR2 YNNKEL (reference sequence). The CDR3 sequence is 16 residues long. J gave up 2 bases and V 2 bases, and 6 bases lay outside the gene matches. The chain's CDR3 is CASSQSSGGITDTQYF. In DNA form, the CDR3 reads TGTGCCAGCAGCCAATCCAGCGGGGGCATCACAGATACGCAGTATTTT.

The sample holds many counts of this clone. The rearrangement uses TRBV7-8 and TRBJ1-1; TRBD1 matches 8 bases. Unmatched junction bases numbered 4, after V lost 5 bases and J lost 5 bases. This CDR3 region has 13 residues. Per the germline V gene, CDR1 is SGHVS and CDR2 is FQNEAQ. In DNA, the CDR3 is TGTGCCAGCAGCCTTACAGGGGGTACTGAAGCTTTCTTT. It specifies CASSLTGGTEAFF.

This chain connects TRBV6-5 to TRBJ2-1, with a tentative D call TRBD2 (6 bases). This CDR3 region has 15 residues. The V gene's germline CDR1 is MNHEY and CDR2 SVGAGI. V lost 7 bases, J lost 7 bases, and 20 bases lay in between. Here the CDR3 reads CASTPGVWERNEQFF. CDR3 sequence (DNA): TGTGCCAGCACCCCGGGGGTTTGGGAAAGAAATGAGCAGTTCTTC.

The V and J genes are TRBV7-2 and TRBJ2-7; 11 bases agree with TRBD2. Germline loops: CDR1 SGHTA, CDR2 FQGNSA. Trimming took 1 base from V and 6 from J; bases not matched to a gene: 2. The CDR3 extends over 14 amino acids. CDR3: CASSLGLAGGEQYF. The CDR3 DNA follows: TGTGCCAGCAGCTTAGGGCTAGCGGGAGGCGAGCAGTACTTC.

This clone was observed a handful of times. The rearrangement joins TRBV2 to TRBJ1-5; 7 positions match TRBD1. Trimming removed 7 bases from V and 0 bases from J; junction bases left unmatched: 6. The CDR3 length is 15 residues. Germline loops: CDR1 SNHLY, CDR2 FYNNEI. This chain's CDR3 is CASKTGQYSNQPQHF. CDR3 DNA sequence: TGTGCCAGCAAAACGGGACAGTATAGCAATCAGCCCCAGCATTTT. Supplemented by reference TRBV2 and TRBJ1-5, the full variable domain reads EPEVTQTPSHQVTQMGQEVILRCVPISNHLYFYWYRQILGQKVEFLVSFYNNEISEKSEIFDDQFSVERPDGSNFTLKIRSTKLEDSAMYFCASKTGQYSNQPQHFGDGTRLSIL.

CDR3 amino acids: CASSYRGNNEQYF. CDR3 sequence (DNA): TGTGCCAGCAGTTACAGGGGGAACAACGAGCAGTACTTC. The rearrangement joins TRBV6-2 or TRBV6-3 to TRBJ2-7, with TRBD1 as a possible D gene (6 bases). Germline-derived CDR1 and CDR2 are MNHEY and SVGEGT. The CDR3 loop spans 13 amino acids. Deletions cut 2 bases from V and 5 bases from J, with 10 bases between.

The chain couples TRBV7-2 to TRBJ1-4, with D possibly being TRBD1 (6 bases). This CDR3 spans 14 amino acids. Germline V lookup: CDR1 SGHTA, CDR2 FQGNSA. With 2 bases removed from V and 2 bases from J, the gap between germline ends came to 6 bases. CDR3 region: CASSLQGTNEKLFF. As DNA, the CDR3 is TGTGCCAGCAGCTTACAGGGGACTAATGAAAAACTGTTTTTT.

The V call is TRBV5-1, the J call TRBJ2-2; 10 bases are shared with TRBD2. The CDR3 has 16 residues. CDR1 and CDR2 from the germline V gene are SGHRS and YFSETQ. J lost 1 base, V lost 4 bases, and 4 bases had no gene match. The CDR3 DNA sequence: TGCGCCAGCAGCGCGTCTAGCGGGGGGAACACCGGGGAGCTGTTTTTT. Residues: CASSASSGGNTGELFF.

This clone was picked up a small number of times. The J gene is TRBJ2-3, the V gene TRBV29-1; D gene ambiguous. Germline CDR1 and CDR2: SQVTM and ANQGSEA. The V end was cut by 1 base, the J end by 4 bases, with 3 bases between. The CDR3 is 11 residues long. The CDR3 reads CSVEAADTQYF. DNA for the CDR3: TGCAGCGTTGAAGCGGCAGATACGCAGTATTTT.

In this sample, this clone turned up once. CDR3 sequence reads: CASSAPGLAGGSEQYF. As DNA, the CDR3 is TGTGCCAGCAGCGCTCCGGGACTAGCGGGAGGTAGCGAGCAGTACTTC. The chain carries TRBV7-9 and TRBJ2-7; 15 bases match TRBD2. Germline V gene sequence: CDR1 SEHNR, CDR2 FQNEAQ (reference sequence). V gave up 5 bases and J gave up 6 bases; unmatched junction bases: 8. The length of the CDR3 is 16 residues.

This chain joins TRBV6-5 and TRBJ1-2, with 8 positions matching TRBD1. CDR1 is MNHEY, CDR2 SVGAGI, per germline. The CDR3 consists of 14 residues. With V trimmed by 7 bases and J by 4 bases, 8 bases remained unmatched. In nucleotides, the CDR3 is TGTGCCAGCACCGCGGGACAGGAGTTCTATGGCTACACCTTC. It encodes CASTAGQEFYGYTF.

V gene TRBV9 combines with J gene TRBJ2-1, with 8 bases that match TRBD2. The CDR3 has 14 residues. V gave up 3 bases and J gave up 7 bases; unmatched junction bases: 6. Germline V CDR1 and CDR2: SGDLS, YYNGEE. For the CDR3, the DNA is TGTGCCAGCAGCGGGGGACTAGTCGGAAATGAGCAGTTCTTC. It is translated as CASSGGLVGNEQFF.

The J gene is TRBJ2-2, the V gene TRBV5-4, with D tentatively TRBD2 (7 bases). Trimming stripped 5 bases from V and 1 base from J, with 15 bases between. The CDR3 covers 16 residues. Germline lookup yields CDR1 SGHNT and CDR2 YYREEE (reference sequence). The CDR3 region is CASRSGGGGNTGELFF. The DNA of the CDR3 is TGTGCCAGCAGATCTGGGGGCGGGGGGAACACCGGGGAGCTGTTTTTT.